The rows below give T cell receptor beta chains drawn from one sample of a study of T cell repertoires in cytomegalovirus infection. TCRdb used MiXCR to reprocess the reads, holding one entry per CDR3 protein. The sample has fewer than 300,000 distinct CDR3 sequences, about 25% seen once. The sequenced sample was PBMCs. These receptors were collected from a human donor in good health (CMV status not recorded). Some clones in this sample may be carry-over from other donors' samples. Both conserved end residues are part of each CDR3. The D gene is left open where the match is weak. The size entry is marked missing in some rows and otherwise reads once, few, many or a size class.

cdr3_aa: CAIKGGLDKPQHF; cdr3_nt: TGTGCCATCAAGGGGGGACTGGACAAGCCCCAGCATTTT; j_call: TRBJ1-5; v_call: TRBV10-3; clone_size: few; d_call: NA
cdr3_aa: CASRQNTEAFF; cdr3_nt: TGTGCCAGCAGGCAAAACACTGAAGCTTTCTTT; j_call: TRBJ1-1; v_call: TRBV11-2; clone_size: many; d_call: NA
cdr3_aa: CSASGDTDTQYF; cdr3_nt: TGCAGTGCGTCAGGGGACACAGATACGCAGTATTTT; j_call: TRBJ2-3; v_call: TRBV20-1; clone_size: NA; d_call: NA
cdr3_aa: CASSESRPGNYGYTF; cdr3_nt: TGCGCCAGCAGTGAGTCGCGCCCCGGAAACTATGGCTACACCTTC; j_call: TRBJ1-2; v_call: TRBV10-2; clone_size: NA; d_call: NA
cdr3_aa: CASSLLGTEQFF; cdr3_nt: TGTGCCAGCAGCTTACTAGGTACTGAGCAGTTCTTC; j_call: TRBJ2-1; v_call: TRBV7-9; clone_size: few; d_call: NA
cdr3_aa: CASSLAGPLQETQYF; cdr3_nt: TGTGCCAGCAGCTTAGCGGGACCGCTCCAAGAGACCCAGTACTTC; j_call: TRBJ2-5; v_call: TRBV3-1; clone_size: NA; d_call: TRBD2
cdr3_aa: CASRRDSGANVLTF; cdr3_nt: TGTGCCAGCAGACGGGACTCTGGGGCCAACGTCCTGACTTTC; j_call: TRBJ2-6; v_call: TRBV12-3/TRBV12-4; clone_size: NA; d_call: NA
cdr3_aa: CASSWGVSGANVLTF; cdr3_nt: TGTGCCAGCAGTTGGGGCGTTTCTGGGGCCAACGTCCTGACTTTC; j_call: TRBJ2-6; v_call: TRBV6-5; clone_size: NA; d_call: NA
cdr3_aa: CASSISWAQETQYF; cdr3_nt: TGTGCCAGCAGCATCTCATGGGCCCAAGAGACCCAGTACTTC; j_call: TRBJ2-5; v_call: TRBV7-2; clone_size: many; d_call: NA
cdr3_aa: CASSLGAVGSLSEQYF; cdr3_nt: TGCGCCAGCAGCTTGGGAGCAGTGGGTTCCCTCTCCGAGCAGTACTTC; j_call: TRBJ2-7; v_call: TRBV5-1; clone_size: few; d_call: NA
cdr3_aa: CASSINWYPPRRTNTEAFF; cdr3_nt: TGTGCCAGTAGTATAAATTGGTACCCGCCTCGGAGGACGAACACTGAAGCTTTCTTT; j_call: TRBJ1-1; v_call: TRBV19; clone_size: NA; d_call: NA
cdr3_aa: CASNSGGRTYEQYF; cdr3_nt: TGTGCCAGCAACTCCGGGGGCCGAACCTACGAGCAGTACTTC; j_call: TRBJ2-7; v_call: TRBV6-1; clone_size: NA; d_call: NA
cdr3_aa: CASSLLGGLGNQPQHF; cdr3_nt: TGTGCCAGCAGCTTGTTAGGAGGGCTGGGCAATCAGCCCCAGCATTTT; j_call: TRBJ1-5; v_call: TRBV5-6; clone_size: few; d_call: NA
cdr3_aa: CASSQDLGLAGGPRYNEQFF; cdr3_nt: TGCGCCAGCAGCCAAGATCTAGGACTAGCGGGAGGCCCCAGGTACAATGAGCAGTTCTTC; j_call: TRBJ2-1; v_call: TRBV4-3; clone_size: few; d_call: TRBD2
cdr3_aa: CASSYIRNTEAFF; cdr3_nt: TGTGCCAGCAGTTACATCCGGAACACTGAAGCTTTCTTT; j_call: TRBJ1-1; v_call: TRBV6-2/TRBV6-3; clone_size: NA; d_call: NA
cdr3_aa: CASTLLRGEGYEQYF; cdr3_nt: TGTGCCAGCACCTTACTCCGAGGGGAAGGCTACGAGCAGTACTTC; j_call: TRBJ2-7; v_call: TRBV6-2/TRBV6-3; clone_size: NA; d_call: NA
cdr3_aa: CASSLEGKGNNEQFF; cdr3_nt: TGTGCCAGCAGTTTAGAAGGGAAAGGAAACAATGAGCAGTTCTTC; j_call: TRBJ2-1; v_call: TRBV12-3/TRBV12-4; clone_size: many; d_call: NA
cdr3_aa: CAISVQGAVLGYTF; cdr3_nt: TGTGCCATCAGTGTACAGGGGGCTGTTCTTGGCTACACCTTC; j_call: TRBJ1-2; v_call: TRBV10-3; clone_size: few; d_call: TRBD1
cdr3_aa: CASSQGLNTQYF; cdr3_nt: TGTGCCAGCAGCCAAGGGTTGAATACGCAGTATTTT; j_call: TRBJ2-3; v_call: TRBV3-1; clone_size: NA; d_call: NA
cdr3_aa: CASSLEITDRGNQPQHF; cdr3_nt: TGTGCCAGCAGTTTAGAAATTACGGACAGGGGCAATCAGCCCCAGCATTTT; j_call: TRBJ1-5; v_call: TRBV12-3/TRBV12-4; clone_size: NA; d_call: TRBD1
cdr3_aa: CATSRDARGTNYNEQFF; cdr3_nt: TGTGCCACCAGCAGAGATGCCCGGGGGACTAACTACAATGAGCAGTTCTTC; j_call: TRBJ2-1; v_call: TRBV15; clone_size: few; d_call: TRBD2
cdr3_aa: CASSSRTSGDYNEQFF; cdr3_nt: TGTGCCAGCAGCTCGCGGACTAGCGGGGATTACAATGAGCAGTTCTTC; j_call: TRBJ2-1; v_call: TRBV7-2; clone_size: many; d_call: TRBD2
cdr3_aa: CASSFNEASGYNEQFF; cdr3_nt: TGCGCCAGCAGCTTTAACGAGGCTAGCGGATACAATGAGCAGTTCTTC; j_call: TRBJ2-1; v_call: TRBV5-1; clone_size: NA; d_call: TRBD2
cdr3_aa: CASSMTGRRENTEAFF; cdr3_nt: TGTGCCAGCAGTATGACAGGCCGGCGGGAGAACACTGAAGCTTTCTTT; j_call: TRBJ1-1; v_call: TRBV28; clone_size: many; d_call: NA
cdr3_aa: CASSPIILNTGELFF; cdr3_nt: TGTGCCAGCTCACCAATTATCTTGAACACCGGGGAGCTGTTTTTT; j_call: TRBJ2-2; v_call: TRBV18; clone_size: few; d_call: NA
cdr3_aa: CSAKDLSGQPQHF; cdr3_nt: TGCAGTGCTAAGGACCTATCGGGACAGCCCCAGCATTTT; j_call: TRBJ1-5; v_call: TRBV20-1; clone_size: few; d_call: NA
cdr3_aa: CASSQGADGYFQETQYF; cdr3_nt: TGTGCCAGCAGCCAAGGGGCTGATGGTTACTTCCAAGAGACCCAGTACTTC; j_call: TRBJ2-5; v_call: TRBV4-2; clone_size: NA; d_call: NA
cdr3_aa: CASSITGAKETQYF; cdr3_nt: TGTGCCAGTAGTATCACGGGGGCTAAGGAGACCCAGTACTTC; j_call: TRBJ2-5; v_call: TRBV19; clone_size: NA; d_call: NA
cdr3_aa: CASLRGTGSPLHF; cdr3_nt: TGTGCCAGCCTCAGGGGAACTGGTTCACCCCTCCACTTT; j_call: TRBJ1-6; v_call: TRBV28; clone_size: NA; d_call: NA
cdr3_aa: CASRATGRHGYTF; cdr3_nt: TGTGCCAGCAGGGCTACAGGGAGGCATGGCTACACCTTC; j_call: TRBJ1-2; v_call: TRBV6-4; clone_size: few; d_call: NA
cdr3_aa: CASSRPGWAVGDTEAFF; cdr3_nt: TGTGCCAGCAGTCGTCCCGGGTGGGCGGTCGGGGACACTGAAGCTTTCTTT; j_call: TRBJ1-1; v_call: TRBV28; clone_size: NA; d_call: NA
cdr3_aa: CASRRLAGYNEQFF; cdr3_nt: TGTGCCAGCAGGCGACTAGCGGGGTACAATGAGCAGTTCTTC; j_call: TRBJ2-1; v_call: TRBV28; clone_size: few; d_call: TRBD2
cdr3_aa: CASSPLYRGLNTEAFF; cdr3_nt: TGTGCCAGCTCACCTCTTTACAGGGGACTAAACACTGAAGCTTTCTTT; j_call: TRBJ1-1; v_call: TRBV18; clone_size: NA; d_call: TRBD1
cdr3_aa: CASSQFSGTSNEQFF; cdr3_nt: TGTGCCAGCAGCCAGTTTTCCGGGACATCGAATGAGCAGTTCTTC; j_call: TRBJ2-1; v_call: TRBV14; clone_size: NA; d_call: NA
cdr3_aa: CASSTSGGNNEQFF; cdr3_nt: TGTGCCAGCAGCACCTCAGGCGGAAACAATGAGCAGTTCTTC; j_call: TRBJ2-1; v_call: TRBV7-2; clone_size: few; d_call: NA
cdr3_aa: CASSLARAGGNYGYTF; cdr3_nt: TGTGCCAGCAGCTTAGCGCGGGCAGGGGGAAACTATGGCTACACCTTC; j_call: TRBJ1-2; v_call: TRBV7-2; clone_size: NA; d_call: TRBD1
cdr3_aa: CASIYPGSTDTQYF; cdr3_nt: TGTGCCAGCATCTACCCAGGGAGCACAGATACGCAGTATTTT; j_call: TRBJ2-3; v_call: TRBV6-1; clone_size: few; d_call: NA
cdr3_aa: CASSPMLTSGATDTQYF; cdr3_nt: TGTGCCAGCAGTCCGATGTTGACTAGCGGGGCCACAGATACGCAGTATTTT; j_call: TRBJ2-3; v_call: TRBV28; clone_size: many; d_call: TRBD2
cdr3_aa: CASSSGQGAIYDF; cdr3_nt: TGTGCCAGCAGCTCGGGACAGGGGGCGATTTATGACTTC; j_call: TRBJ2-5; v_call: TRBV7-2; clone_size: many; d_call: TRBD1
cdr3_aa: CASSHFGGSSYEQYF; cdr3_nt: TGTGCCAGCAGCCATTTCGGGGGGAGCTCCTACGAGCAGTACTTC; j_call: TRBJ2-7; v_call: TRBV6-1; clone_size: NA; d_call: TRBD2
cdr3_aa: CASSFRGSGVDTYEQYF; cdr3_nt: TGCGCCAGCAGTTTTCGGGGGAGCGGGGTCGATACCTACGAGCAGTACTTC; j_call: TRBJ2-7; v_call: TRBV5-1; clone_size: few; d_call: TRBD2
cdr3_aa: CASSSPGKSTEAFF; cdr3_nt: TGTGCCAGCAGTTCCCCAGGAAAGAGCACTGAAGCTTTCTTT; j_call: TRBJ1-1; v_call: TRBV28; clone_size: NA; d_call: NA
cdr3_aa: CASGGNTEAFF; cdr3_nt: TGTGCCAGCGGGGGTAACACTGAAGCTTTCTTT; j_call: TRBJ1-1; v_call: TRBV7-2; clone_size: NA; d_call: NA
cdr3_aa: CASSVPQAAYNSPLHF; cdr3_nt: TGTGCCAGCAGTGTGCCCCAAGCAGCCTATAATTCACCCCTCCACTTT; j_call: TRBJ1-6; v_call: TRBV2; clone_size: many; d_call: NA
cdr3_aa: CASSFAGTGDYYGYTF; cdr3_nt: TGTGCCAGCAGTTTTGCCGGGACAGGGGATTACTATGGCTACACCTTC; j_call: TRBJ1-2; v_call: TRBV27; clone_size: few; d_call: TRBD1
cdr3_aa: CATRLAGEVEQFF; cdr3_nt: TGTGCCACCCGACTAGCGGGAGAGGTTGAGCAGTTCTTC; j_call: TRBJ2-1; v_call: TRBV6-1; clone_size: NA; d_call: TRBD2
cdr3_aa: CASSLPGSEAFF; cdr3_nt: TGTGCCAGCAGTCTTCCGGGGTCCGAAGCTTTCTTT; j_call: TRBJ1-1; v_call: TRBV28; clone_size: NA; d_call: NA
cdr3_aa: CASSQVQRIPADTQYF; cdr3_nt: TGTGCCAGTAGTCAGGTACAGCGAATCCCAGCAGATACGCAGTATTTT; j_call: TRBJ2-3; v_call: TRBV19; clone_size: many; d_call: NA
cdr3_aa: CASSRGDGFQETQYF; cdr3_nt: TGTGCCAGCAGCCGGGGGGACGGATTCCAAGAGACCCAGTACTTC; j_call: TRBJ2-5; v_call: TRBV7-9; clone_size: many; d_call: TRBD2
cdr3_aa: CASSLLAGGGDTQYF; cdr3_nt: TGTGCCAGCAGTTTACTAGCGGGGGGGGGAGATACGCAGTATTTT; j_call: TRBJ2-3; v_call: TRBV12-3/TRBV12-4; clone_size: many; d_call: TRBD2
cdr3_aa: CASSPLGLAGGGEQYF; cdr3_nt: TGTGCCAGCAGCCCACTGGGCCTGGCGGGGGGCGGGGAGCAGTACTTC; j_call: TRBJ2-7; v_call: TRBV7-2; clone_size: NA; d_call: TRBD2
cdr3_aa: CATSDRWADTQYF; cdr3_nt: TGTGCCACCAGTGACCGGTGGGCAGATACGCAGTATTTT; j_call: TRBJ2-3; v_call: TRBV24-1; clone_size: few; d_call: NA
cdr3_aa: CASSQGGTSYEQYF; cdr3_nt: TGTGCCAGCAGCCAAGGGGGGACTAGCTACGAGCAGTACTTC; j_call: TRBJ2-7; v_call: TRBV14; clone_size: NA; d_call: TRBD2
cdr3_aa: CASSTAQTYYGYTF; cdr3_nt: TGTGCCAGCAGCACAGCTCAAACCTACTATGGCTACACCTTC; j_call: TRBJ1-2; v_call: TRBV7-2; clone_size: many; d_call: NA
cdr3_aa: CASANLAGVTDTQYF; cdr3_nt: TGTGCCAGCGCCAATCTAGCGGGGGTCACAGATACGCAGTATTTT; j_call: TRBJ2-3; v_call: TRBV12-3/TRBV12-4; clone_size: many; d_call: TRBD2